What follows are 27 T cell receptor beta chains derived from one specimen sequenced in a study of T-cell reconstitution after alpha-beta-depleted transplantation in children. Using unique molecular identifiers, the investigators prepared the TCRbeta library. TCRdb re-called the PCR reads with MiXCR, one entry per CDR3 protein. The table includes under 300,000 distinct CDR3 sequences, roughly 11% detected once. Here the sequenced sample was peripheral blood, taken 180 days after TCRalphabeta/CD19-depleted stem cell transplant. The receptor source for this set is a male patient between 2 and 10 years old who had a stem cell transplant for chronic granulomatous disease, so the T cells may come from the graft donor.

This clonotype has ten or more counts. This chain links TRBV19 with TRBJ2-1, with 9 bases identical to TRBD2. V gave up 2 bases and J gave up 8 bases; unmatched junction bases: 7. The V gene's germline CDR1 is LNHDA and CDR2 SQIVND (reference sequence). The CDR3 runs 15 residues. CDR3 amino acids: CASSITREGLDEQFF. DNA of the CDR3: TGTGCCAGTAGTATAACGCGGGAGGGCCTTGATGAGCAGTTCTTC.

This clonotype showed up many times. The V gene is TRBV7-8, the J gene TRBJ2-2, with TRBD2 matching over 8 bases. The germline V gene has CDR1 SGHVS and CDR2 FQNEAQ. The CDR3 spans 18 residues. Unmatched junction bases numbered 11, after V lost 5 bases and J lost 0 bases. CDR3 amino acids: CASSHRGGSYANTGELFF. Written as DNA, the CDR3 is TGTGCCAGCAGCCATCGGGGGGGTTCATACGCGAACACCGGGGAGCTGTTTTTT.

This chain joins TRBV18 and TRBJ2-1; D unresolved. Germline CDR1 is KGHSH and CDR2 is LQKENI. Trimming took off 2 bases at V and 7 bases at J, with 9 bases between the two ends. The CDR3 consists of 13 residues. CDR3 bases: TGTGCCAGCTCACCAGGGCCCGGGAATGAGCAGTTCTTC. Encoded protein: CASSPGPGNEQFF.

This clonotype was observed many times. The J gene is TRBJ1-1, the V gene TRBV29-1; D remains unclear. From germline, CDR1 is SQVTM and CDR2 ANQGSEA. The CDR3 loop spans 9 amino acids. Trimming removed 4 bases at V and 13 bases at J, with 10 bases between. The CDR3 bases are TGCAGCGTTGGGCAGTGGGTTTTCTTT. Its protein is CSVGQWVFF.

This clonotype was seen ten or more times. J is TRBJ2-3 and V is TRBV18, with D possibly matching TRBD2 (6 bases). CDR1 and CDR2 from the germline V gene are KGHSH and LQKENI. This CDR3 has 17 residues. Trimming shortened V by 0 bases and J by 2 bases, and 15 bases separated the two germline ends. The DNA of the CDR3 is TGTGCCAGCTCACCACCGTATTGGGAGGTGGTCACAGATACGCAGTATTTT. The encoded protein is CASSPPYWEVVTDTQYF.

The J gene is TRBJ2-5, the V gene TRBV5-1; D is possibly TRBD1 (5 bases). Germline assignment: CDR1 SGHRS and CDR2 YFSETQ. The germline V and J ends were trimmed by 3 bases and 9 bases, with 18 bases remaining between them. This CDR3 comprises 14 residues. CDR3 residues: CASSSQDYQGAQYF. CDR3 nucleotides: TGCGCCAGCAGCTCCCAGGATTACCAAGGGGCCCAGTACTTC.

The sample holds many counts of this clonotype. The CDR3 sequence is CASSQDKRDGETQYF. The CDR3 DNA reads as TGTGCCAGCAGCCAAGACAAGCGGGACGGGGAGACCCAGTACTTC. This chain joins TRBV3-1 and TRBJ2-5; TRBD2 aligns across 7 bases. J gave up 5 bases and V 0 bases, and 6 bases lay outside the gene matches. The germline V gene encodes CDR1 LGHDT and CDR2 YNNKEL (reference sequence). This CDR3 has 15 amino acids.

This clonotype appeared many times. The chain has TRBV7-2 and TRBJ2-7, with 16 bases identical to TRBD2. Germline V lookup: CDR1 SGHTA, CDR2 FQGNSA. With V trimmed by 5 bases and J by 0 bases, 7 bases remained unmatched. The CDR3 is 18 amino acids. This chain's CDR3 is CASSEGLAGGSHSYEQYF. The CDR3 DNA reads as TGTGCCAGCAGCGAGGGACTAGCGGGAGGGAGCCACTCCTACGAGCAGTACTTC.

This clonotype was counted only a few times. The chain is built from TRBV9 and TRBJ2-3; no definite D call. The V and J ends lost 0 bases and 5 bases respectively, with 4 bases between them. The CDR3 runs 12 residues. Germline-derived CDR1 and CDR2 are SGDLS and YYNGEE. The chain's CDR3 is CASSVALDTQYF. CDR3 bases: TGTGCCAGCAGCGTAGCGCTAGATACGCAGTATTTT.

Concerning this clonotype itself: This may stem from a read error, because a much larger clone lies one nucleotide away. This chain links TRBV20-1 with TRBJ2-1, with TRBD2 identical over 9 bases. CDR3 length equals 16 residues. Germline V gene lookup returns CDR1 DFQATT and CDR2 SNEGSKA (reference sequence). CDR3 residues: CCARGRWREGRNEQFF. The DNA of the CDR3 is TGCTGTGCTAGAGGGAGGTGGCGGGAGGGCCGAAATGAGCAGTTCTTC.

This clonotype was observed many times. V and J are TRBV20-1 and TRBJ2-2; D ambiguous. Deletions cut 6 bases from V and 5 bases from J, with 7 bases between. Germline CDR1 and CDR2: DFQATT and SNEGSKA (reference sequence). This CDR3 is built from 11 residues. CDR3 region: CSARRTGELFF. Written as DNA, the CDR3 is TGCAGTGCCCGTAGGACCGGGGAGCTGTTTTTT.

This clonotype was seen at least ten times. V and J are TRBV6-5 and TRBJ2-1, with D perhaps matching TRBD1 (5 bases). Per germline, CDR1 MNHEY and CDR2 SVGAGI. With 0 bases removed from V and 0 bases from J, the gap between germline ends came to 9 bases. The CDR3 has 16 amino acids. CDR3 DNA: TGTGCCAGCAGTTACTCGGGGCAGGGCTCCTACAATGAGCAGTTCTTC. It codes for CASSYSGQGSYNEQFF.

At least ten counts were recorded for this clonotype. The V call is TRBV4-3, the J call TRBJ2-7, with D tentatively TRBD2 (6 bases). With 1 base removed from V and 12 bases from J, the gap between germline ends came to 22 bases. Per germline, CDR1 LGHNA and CDR2 YSLEER. CDR3 length equals 15 residues. CDR3 sequence reads: CASSQALGDSTSGYF. CDR3 DNA: TGCGCCAGCAGCCAAGCTCTTGGGGACTCTACGAGTGGGTACTTC.

A few counts support this clonotype. J is TRBJ1-5 and V is TRBV18; no clear D. Germline values: CDR1 KGHSH, CDR2 LQKENI. V gave up 2 bases and J gave up 0 bases, with 17 bases separating them. CDR3 size: 18 residues. CDR3 DNA sequence: TGTGCCAGCTCACCATCGGGCAACTTGGATTATAGCAATCAGCCCCAGCATTTT. This codes for CASSPSGNLDYSNQPQHF.

This clonotype was counted ten times or more. J is TRBJ1-1 and V is TRBV7-2, with 8 bases identical to TRBD1. The germline CDR1 and CDR2 sequences are SGHTA and FQGNSA. Trimming at V came to 5 bases and at J to 1 base, leaving 6 bases not matched to a gene. CDR3 size: 15 residues. CDR3 loop: CASSPRTGQNTEAFF. CDR3 in DNA: TGTGCCAGCAGCCCGCGGACAGGGCAGAACACTGAAGCTTTCTTT.

The table lists this clonotype with a few counts. J is TRBJ1-2 and V is TRBV18; TRBD1 matches at 10 bases. The CDR3 covers 18 residues. The ends lost 5 bases at V and 2 bases at J; junction bases unmatched: 14. Per germline, CDR1 KGHSH and CDR2 LQKENI. The CDR3 nucleotides are TGTGCCAGCTCATCACGGACCGGGACAGGGGTAAAGAACTATGGCTACACCTTC. Its translation: CASSSRTGTGVKNYGYTF.

Of note for this clonotype: It may be a read error: a sequence one base away is much more abundant. The chain is built from TRBV5-1 and TRBJ2-4, with D possibly TRBD2 on 5 matching bases. The CDR3 is 14 residues long. CDR1 and CDR2 from the germline V gene are SGHRS and YFSETQ. The chain's CDR3 is CDSSLGFLEGIQYF. The CDR3 bases are TGCGACAGCAGCTTGGGGTTCCTTGAGGGCATTCAGTACTTC.

The CDR3 region is CASSFPRDRNTGELFF. DNA for the CDR3: TGTGCCAGCAGCTTTCCCCGGGACAGGAACACCGGGGAGCTGTTTTTT. The chain employs TRBV7-3 and TRBJ2-2; 7 bases are shared with TRBD1. V lost 3 bases, J lost 1 base, and 5 bases stayed unmatched. This CDR3 has 16 amino acids. CDR1 and CDR2 (germline): SGHTA, FQGTGA.

A remark on this clonotype: This could be a read error, since a much larger clone is one nucleotide away. The rearrangement links TRBV29-1 to TRBJ2-1, with 8 bases identical to TRBD2. The CDR3 length is 14 residues. Germline CDR1 and CDR2: SQVTM and ANQGSEA. Written as DNA, the CDR3 is TGCGGCGCCGCGGTAGGGAGCGGGAGCAATGAGCAGTTCTTC. It translates to CGAAVGSGSNEQFF.

This clonotype has a single count. One base away lies a much larger clone, so this may be a sequencing read error. The V gene is TRBV28, the J gene TRBJ2-3; 8 bases agree with TRBD1. The closer fit of TRBJ1-5 to the DNA end suggests the J call may be wrong. The CDR3 runs to 15 residues. Germline CDR1 and CDR2: MDHEN and SYDVKM. CDR3 sequence (DNA): TGTGCCAGCAGTTCCGAGGACAGGGATGTAGATACGCAGCATTTT. It codes for CASSSEDRDVDTQHF.

This clonotype was recorded many times. The chain uses TRBV5-1 and TRBJ2-7, with 8 bases that match TRBD1. V trimming: 0 bases; J trimming: 5 bases; junction bases outside the gene matches: 10. The CDR3 is 16 amino acids. Germline CDR1 SGHRS, CDR2 YFSETQ. DNA of the CDR3: TGCGCCAGCAGCTTGGCCCCCGGACAGGGATTAAACGAGCAGTACTTC. Translating it yields CASSLAPGQGLNEQYF.

This clonotype was recorded many times. J is TRBJ2-2 and V is TRBV12-3 or TRBV12-4, with D uncertain. The CDR3 runs to 14 residues. The V and J ends lost 1 base and 4 bases respectively, with 7 bases between them. DNA for the CDR3: TGTGCCAGCAGTTTAGTCCAGCTCACCGGGGAGCTGTTTTTT. It is translated as CASSLVQLTGELFF.

This clonotype has at least ten counts. V gene TRBV20-1 combines with J gene TRBJ1-4, with 8 bases lining up with TRBD1. The germline V gene has CDR1 DFQATT and CDR2 SNEGSKA (reference sequence). This CDR3 is 14 amino acids long. The V gene end was trimmed by 2 bases and the J gene end by 8 bases; junction bases not matched to a gene: 7. The CDR3 bases are TGCAGTGCTAGAAGGGCAGGGGGCGTGGAAAAACTGTTTTTT. This sequence encodes CSARRAGGVEKLFF.

This clonotype was recorded many times. The chain carries TRBV12-3 or TRBV12-4 and TRBJ1-2, with 8 positions matching TRBD1. V lost 5 bases and J lost 0; bases outside the gene matches: 5. This CDR3 has 15 residues. In DNA, the CDR3 is TGTGCCAGCAGTATCGGACAGGGAGCTAACTATGGCTACACCTTC. Its protein product is CASSIGQGANYGYTF.

Points on this clonotype: Since a much larger clone is just one base distant, this may be a read error. The chain recombines TRBV5-1 with TRBJ2-5, with 15 positions matching TRBD2. The CDR3 contains 18 residues. The germline gives CDR1 SGHRS, CDR2 YFSETQ. Unmatched junction bases numbered 11, after V lost 4 bases and J lost 4 bases. CDR3 nucleotides: TGCGCCAGCAGCGCGACAGGACTAGCGGGAGGGGTGTCAGAGACCCAGTACTTC. Its protein is CASSATGLAGGVSETQYF.

This clonotype was seen at least ten times. The chain couples TRBV20-1 to TRBJ2-7; 7 bases match TRBD1. The CDR3 extends over 15 amino acids. The V gene's germline CDR1 is DFQATT and CDR2 SNEGSKA (reference sequence). V dropped 4 bases and J dropped 2; count of bases not matched to a gene: 11. The CDR3 is CSAKLTGTATYEQYF. CDR3 sequence (DNA): TGCAGTGCTAAATTAACCGGGACAGCGACCTACGAGCAGTACTTC.

The chain is built from TRBV21-1 and TRBJ2-7; the table assigns TRBD2, which was not confirmed against the DNA. TRBV21-1 is a pseudogene segment. The CDR3 runs 15 residues. CDR3 sequence reads: CASSKGIAGVGEQYF. As DNA, the CDR3 is TGTGCCAGCAGCAAAGGGATAGCGGGAGTAGGCGAGCAGTACTTC.